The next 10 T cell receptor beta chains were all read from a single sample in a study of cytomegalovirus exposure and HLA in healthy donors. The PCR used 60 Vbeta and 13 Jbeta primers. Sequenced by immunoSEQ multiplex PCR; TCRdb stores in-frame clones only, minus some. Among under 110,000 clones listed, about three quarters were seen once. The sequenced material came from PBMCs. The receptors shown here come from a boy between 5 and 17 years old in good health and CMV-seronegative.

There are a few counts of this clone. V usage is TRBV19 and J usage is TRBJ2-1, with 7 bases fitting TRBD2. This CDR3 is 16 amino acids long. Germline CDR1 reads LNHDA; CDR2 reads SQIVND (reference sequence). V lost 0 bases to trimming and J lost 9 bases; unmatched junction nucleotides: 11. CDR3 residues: CASSIDLGGSMGEQFF. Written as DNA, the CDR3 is TGTGCCAGTAGTATAGACCTGGGCGGGAGCATGGGTGAGCAGTTCTTC.

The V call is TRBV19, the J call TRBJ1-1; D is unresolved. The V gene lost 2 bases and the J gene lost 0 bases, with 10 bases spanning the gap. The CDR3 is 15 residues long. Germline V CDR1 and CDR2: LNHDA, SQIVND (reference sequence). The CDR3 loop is CASSIRGPMNTEAFF. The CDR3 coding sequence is TGTGCCAGTAGTATAAGAGGCCCAATGAACACTGAAGCTTTCTTT.

The CDR3 is CASRRTSGSTDTQYF. The CDR3 DNA follows: TGTGCCAGCCGGAGGACTAGCGGTAGCACAGATACGCAGTATTTT. The chain employs TRBV2 and TRBJ2-3, with TRBD2 matching 10 bases. After removal of 8 bases from V and 0 bases from J, the junction contained 5 bases not matched to a gene. The germline gives CDR1 SNHLY, CDR2 FYNNEI. The CDR3 runs 15 residues.

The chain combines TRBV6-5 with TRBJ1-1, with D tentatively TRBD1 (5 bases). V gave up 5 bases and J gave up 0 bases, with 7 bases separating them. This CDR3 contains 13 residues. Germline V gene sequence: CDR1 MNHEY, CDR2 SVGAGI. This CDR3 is CASSDSMNTEAFF. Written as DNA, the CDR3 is TGTGCCAGCAGTGACAGCATGAACACTGAAGCTTTCTTT.

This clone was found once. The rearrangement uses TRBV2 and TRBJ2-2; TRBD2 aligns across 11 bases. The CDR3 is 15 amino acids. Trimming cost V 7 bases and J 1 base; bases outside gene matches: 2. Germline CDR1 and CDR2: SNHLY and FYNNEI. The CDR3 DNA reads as TGTGCCAGCAAACTAGCGGGAGAGAACACCGGGGAGCTGTTTTTT. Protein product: CASKLAGENTGELFF.

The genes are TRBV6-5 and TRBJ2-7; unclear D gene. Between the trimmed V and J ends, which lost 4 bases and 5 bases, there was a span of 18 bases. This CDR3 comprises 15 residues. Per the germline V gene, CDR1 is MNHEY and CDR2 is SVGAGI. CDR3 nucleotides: TGTGCCAGCAGTTCCCCTAGTTTTTATCGGAACGAGCAGTACTTC. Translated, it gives CASSSPSFYRNEQYF.

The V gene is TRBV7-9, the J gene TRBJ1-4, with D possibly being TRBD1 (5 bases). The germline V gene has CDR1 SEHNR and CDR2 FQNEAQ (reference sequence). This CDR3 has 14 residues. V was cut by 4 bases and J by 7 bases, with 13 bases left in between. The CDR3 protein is CASSSTPGGEKLFF. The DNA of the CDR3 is TGTGCCAGCAGCTCCACCCCCGGGGGTGAAAAACTGTTTTTT. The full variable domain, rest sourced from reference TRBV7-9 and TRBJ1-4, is DTGVSQNPRHKITKRGQNVTFRCDPISEHNRLYWYRQTLGQGPEFLTYFQNEAQLEKSRLLSDRFSAERPKGSFSTLEIQRTEQGDSAMYLCASSSTPGGEKLFFGSGTQLSVL.

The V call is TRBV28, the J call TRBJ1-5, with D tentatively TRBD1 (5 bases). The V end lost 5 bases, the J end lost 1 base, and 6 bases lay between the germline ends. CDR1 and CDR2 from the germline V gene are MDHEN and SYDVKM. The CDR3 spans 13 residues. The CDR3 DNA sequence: TGTGCCAGCAGTGGGGCAAGCAATCAGCCCCAGCATTTT. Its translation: CASSGASNQPQHF.

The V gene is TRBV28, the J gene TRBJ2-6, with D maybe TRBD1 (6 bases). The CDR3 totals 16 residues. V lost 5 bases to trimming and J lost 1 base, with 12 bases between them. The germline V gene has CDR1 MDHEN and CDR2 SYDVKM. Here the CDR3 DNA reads TGTGCCAGCAGTACAGGGTACCGGTCTGGGGCCAACGTCCTGACTTTC. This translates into CASSTGYRSGANVLTF.

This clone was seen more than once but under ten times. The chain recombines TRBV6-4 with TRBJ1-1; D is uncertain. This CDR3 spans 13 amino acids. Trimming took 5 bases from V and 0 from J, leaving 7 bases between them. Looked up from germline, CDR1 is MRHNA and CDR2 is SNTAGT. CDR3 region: CASSWRLNTEAFF. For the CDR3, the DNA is TGTGCCAGCAGTTGGAGGTTGAACACTGAAGCTTTCTTT.